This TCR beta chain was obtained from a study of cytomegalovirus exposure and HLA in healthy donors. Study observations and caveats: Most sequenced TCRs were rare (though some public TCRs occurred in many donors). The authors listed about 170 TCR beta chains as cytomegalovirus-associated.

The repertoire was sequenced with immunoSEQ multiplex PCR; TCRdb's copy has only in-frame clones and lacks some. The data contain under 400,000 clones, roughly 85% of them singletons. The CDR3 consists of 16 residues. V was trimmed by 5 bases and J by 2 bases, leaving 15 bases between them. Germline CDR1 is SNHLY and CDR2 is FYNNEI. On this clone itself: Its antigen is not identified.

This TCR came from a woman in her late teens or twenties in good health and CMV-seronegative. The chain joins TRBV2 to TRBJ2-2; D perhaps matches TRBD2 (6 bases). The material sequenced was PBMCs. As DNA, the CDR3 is TGTGCCAGCAGTATTCGCGGAGGGGTAAACACCGGGGAGCTGTTTTTT. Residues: CASSIRGGVNTGELFF.